The present T cell receptor beta chain was sequenced within a study of immune cell composition in non-small cell lung cancer (dated by TCRdb to between 2016 and 2019). Study-wide context: Histologic subtype, mainly lung adenocarcinoma or squamous cell carcinoma, was assigned on the basis of H&E together with p63, CK5, Napsin A and TTF-1 immunohistochemistry. TCR-beta sequencing from Adaptive Biotechnologies was done on over 31 paired sets of NSCLC tumour and non-adjacent lung specimens and on roughly 28 tumour-only specimens. In supplementary cohort #1, which comprised 10 to 11 lung adenocarcinoma cases, paired tumour/lung TCR-beta sequencing was performed and TIL populations were generated so that tumour reactivity could be assessed. Four tumour specimens that had TCR-beta data belonged to rare histological subtypes and were left out of the subtype comparisons.

A two-step multiplex PCR amplified TCR-beta CDR3 regions from genomic DNA, and the second step of the PCR added Illumina-compatible adaptors. TCR-beta immunosequencing was performed on an Illumina platform as a commercial immunoSEQ service. As for the original processing: Repertoires were described by productive clonality and by Top 10 Clones, which is the percentage of T-cell templates coming from the ten most frequent sequences. Productive clonality ranged from 0 to 1, with 1 indicating a monoclonal population. Sequences comprising at least 0.1% of tumour T-cell templates but absent from matched non-adjacent lung were defined as tumour-associated clones and were identified via log10 scatter plots. Student's t-tests were used for two-group comparisons, ANOVA was used for stages, and linear regression was used for relationships, with analyses conducted in GraphPad Prism7 and R. TCRdb stores this immuneACCESS table with in-frame sequences only. Part of the clones is absent; in the studies checked, under half of the shortfall reflects unresolved V genes, and no reason is known for the rest. That table gives V, J and clone size, and the DNA gave D and trimming. Counted in this sample were 10,000 or so clones; under 80% of them appeared once. The ten biggest clones cover about 9% of the sample.

Genomic DNA was isolated with the QIAamp DNA kit from frozen aliquots of single-cell suspensions that had not been sorted. Tumour samples were surgically resected non-small cell lung cancer tissue. Tissues were received within 2 hours of resection and were immediately processed into single-cell suspensions. Tissue was mechanically dissociated and enzymatically digested with DNase I, collagenase I and hyaluronidase for approximately 29 minutes at 37 °C, then filtered and RBC-lysed. This clone was found once. Its specific antigen is unknown. No much larger clone is present one base from it, and per-base qualities are unavailable. The trim is 3 bases for V and 3 bases for J, with a gap of 10 bases between the germline ends. Spanning cysteine to phenylalanine, the CDR3 consists of 14 amino acids. Only CDR3 DNA is held: 42 bases, read in frame from base 1. CDR1 is given as LNHDA and CDR2 as SQIVND, both from the germline V gene (reference sequence).

Results and caveats for the whole study, not just this receptor: Nearly half of NSCLC cases had tumour-associated clones >0.5%, with approximately 76% of squamous carcinomas showing such clones compared with approximately 30% of adenocarcinomas. No significant correlation was found between tumour TCR-beta clonality and smoking pack-years. Significantly higher Top 10 clone scores and productive clonality were observed in lung squamous cell carcinoma than in lung adenocarcinoma tumours. The reactivity cohort included only about ten cases, and whether tumour-reactive clones share sequences with the dominant in vivo tumour-associated clones was not shown. In 10 to 11 adenocarcinoma cases, maximal tumour-associated clone frequency correlated strongly with TIL tumour reactivity, whereas overall clonality did not.

Recombination joined TRBV19 with TRBJ2-3, with a weak D call of TRBD2 (6 bases match). The specimen was lung tumor tissue. The receptor was isolated from a human donor with non-small cell lung cancer. The CDR3 reads CASSIGGRTDTQYF. The DNA sequence is given as TGTGCCAGTAGTATTGGGGGGAGAACAGATACGCAGTATTTT.